This T cell receptor (beta chain) was sequenced for a study of vaccination and CD4 T cells after COVID-19. Study-wide background: Post-vaccine sample collection happened at a median of around 65 days after dose two, ranging 14 to 241. Study-wide points: Convalescent patients displayed spike mono-reactivity in 304 of 307 vaccine-specific clones.

To note about this clonotype: Its specificity is unknown.

Sequence data for DNA of cultured CD4+ T cells were generated by the Oncomine TCR Beta short-read assay. Via MiXCR, TCRdb re-called the PCR reads, giving one row per CDR3 protein. The sample has 10,000 to 15,000 distinct CDR3 sequences, around 47% seen once. Indicated treatment: roughly 10-day PBMC culture with coronavirus spike peptide pools or control peptides (ViraFEST assay). Negative selection isolated the CD4+ T cells once the cells had been cultured for approximately eleven days. Source material: CD4+ T cells from blood, cultured in vitro. The sequence came from a human donor who had recovered from COVID-19.

CDR3 in DNA: TGTGCCAGCAGCCCTAACTCCTACGAGCAGTACTTC. Translating gives CASSPNSYEQYF. V and J are TRBV7-8 and TRBJ2-7; D gene uncertain. CDR3 length: 12 amino acids. V was trimmed by 5 bases and J by 0 bases, leaving 5 bases between them. CDR1 SGHVS and CDR2 FQNEAQ come from the germline V gene. Full variable domain (outside the CDR3, taken from reference TRBV7-8 and TRBJ2-7): GAGVSQSPRYKVAKRGQDVALRCDPISGHVSLFWYQQALGQGPEFLTYFQNEAQLDKSGLPSDRFFAERPEGSVSTLKIQRTQQEDSAVYLCASSPNSYEQYFGPGTRLTVT.